This T cell receptor (beta chain) is from a study of blood T cell repertoires in COVID-19. The age range of participants was about 18 to 89 years, with residence in approximately 25 US areas. Categorization into cohorts depended on clinical history that participants reported. Germline CDR1 reads LNHNV; CDR2 reads YYDKDF (reference sequence). V was clipped by 4 bases and J by 4 bases; unmatched bases: 8. The CDR3 consists of 16 residues. Original processing methods: The authors estimated nucleated cell counts from reference gene primer amplification. TCRdb's table, derived via immunoSEQ multiplex PCR, lists solely in-frame clones and lacks some. V and J calls and clone size are given by that table; D and trimming were obtained from the DNA. The profile shows 300,000 to 350,000 clones, about nine tenths of them singletons.

V is TRBV15 and J is TRBJ1-5; TRBD1 matches 9 bases. The origin of this receptor is a woman aged 25-40 years who had been exposed to COVID-19. The specimen sequenced was PBMCs or T cells enriched from blood (not recorded which). CDR3 coding DNA: TGTGCCACCAGCACGGGACAGGGCAGTGGGAATCAGCCCCAGCATTTT. This gives the protein CATSTGQGSGNQPQHF.